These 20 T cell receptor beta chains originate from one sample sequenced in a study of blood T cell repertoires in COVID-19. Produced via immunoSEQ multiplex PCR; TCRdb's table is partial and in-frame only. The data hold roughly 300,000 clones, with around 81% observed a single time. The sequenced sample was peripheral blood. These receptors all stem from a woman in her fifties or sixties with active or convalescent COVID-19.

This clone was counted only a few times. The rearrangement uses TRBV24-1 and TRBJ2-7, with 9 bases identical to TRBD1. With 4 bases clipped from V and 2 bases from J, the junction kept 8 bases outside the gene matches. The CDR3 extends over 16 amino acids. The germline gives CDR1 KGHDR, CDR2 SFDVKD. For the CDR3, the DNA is TGTGCCACCAGTGACCCGTGGCGGGACAGGGCCTACGAGCAGTACTTC. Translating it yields CATSDPWRDRAYEQYF.

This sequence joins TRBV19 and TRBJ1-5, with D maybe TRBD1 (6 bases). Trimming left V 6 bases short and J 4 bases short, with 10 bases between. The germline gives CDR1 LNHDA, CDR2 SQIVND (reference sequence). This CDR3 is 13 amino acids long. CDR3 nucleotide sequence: TGTGCCAGTAGCATCACAGGGAATCAGCCCCAGCATTTT. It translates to CASSITGNQPQHF.

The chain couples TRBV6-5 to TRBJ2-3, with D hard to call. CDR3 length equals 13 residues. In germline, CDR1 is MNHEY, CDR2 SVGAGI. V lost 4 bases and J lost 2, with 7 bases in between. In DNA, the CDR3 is TGTGCCAGCAGTTCGGGTGACACAGATACGCAGTATTTT. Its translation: CASSSGDTDTQYF.

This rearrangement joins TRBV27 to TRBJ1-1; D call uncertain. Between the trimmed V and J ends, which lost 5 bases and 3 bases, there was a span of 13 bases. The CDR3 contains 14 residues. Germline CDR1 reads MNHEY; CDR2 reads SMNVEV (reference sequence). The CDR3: CASSVGTDHTEAFF. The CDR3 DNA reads TGTGCCAGCAGTGTGGGTACAGACCACACTGAAGCTTTCTTT.

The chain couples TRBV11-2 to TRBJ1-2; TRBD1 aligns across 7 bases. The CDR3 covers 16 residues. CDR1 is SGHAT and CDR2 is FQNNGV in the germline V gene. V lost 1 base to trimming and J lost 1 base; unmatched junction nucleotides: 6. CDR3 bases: TGTGCCAGCAGCTTAGGCGTGACAGGGAGTAACTATGGCTACACCTTC. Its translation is CASSLGVTGSNYGYTF.

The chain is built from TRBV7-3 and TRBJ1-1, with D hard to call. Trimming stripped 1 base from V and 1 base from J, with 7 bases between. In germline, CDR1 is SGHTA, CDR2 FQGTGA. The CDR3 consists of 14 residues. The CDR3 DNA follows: TGTGCCAGCAGCTTAAGGAGGGAGAACACTGAAGCTTTCTTT. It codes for CASSLRRENTEAFF.

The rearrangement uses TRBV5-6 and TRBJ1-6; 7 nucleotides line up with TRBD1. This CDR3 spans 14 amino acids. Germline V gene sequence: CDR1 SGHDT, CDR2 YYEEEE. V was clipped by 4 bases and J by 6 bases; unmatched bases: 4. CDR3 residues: CASSPGTANSPLHF. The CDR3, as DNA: TGTGCCAGCAGCCCCGGGACAGCTAATTCACCCCTCCACTTT.

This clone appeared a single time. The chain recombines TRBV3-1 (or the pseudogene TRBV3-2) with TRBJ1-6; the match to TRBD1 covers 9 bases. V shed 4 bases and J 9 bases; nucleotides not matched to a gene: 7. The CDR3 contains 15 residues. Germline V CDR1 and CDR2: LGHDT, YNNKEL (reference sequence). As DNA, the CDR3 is TGTGCCAGCAGCCGAGACGGGACAGGGTTTTCACCCCTCCACTTT. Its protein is CASSRDGTGFSPLHF.

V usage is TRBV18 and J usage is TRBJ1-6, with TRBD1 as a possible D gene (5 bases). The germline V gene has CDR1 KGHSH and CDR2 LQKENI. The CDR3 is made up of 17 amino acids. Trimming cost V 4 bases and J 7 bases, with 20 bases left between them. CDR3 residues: CASSLSVRQLRNSPLHF. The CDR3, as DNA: TGTGCCAGCTCACTCTCGGTACGACAGCTGAGAAATTCACCCCTCCACTTT.

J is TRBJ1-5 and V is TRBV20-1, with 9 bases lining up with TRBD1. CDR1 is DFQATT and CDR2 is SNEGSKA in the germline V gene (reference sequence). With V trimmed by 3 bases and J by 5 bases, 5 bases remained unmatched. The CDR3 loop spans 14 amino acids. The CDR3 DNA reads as TGCAGTGCTAGTAACAGGGGGCCCGATCAGCCCCAGCATTTT. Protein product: CSASNRGPDQPQHF.

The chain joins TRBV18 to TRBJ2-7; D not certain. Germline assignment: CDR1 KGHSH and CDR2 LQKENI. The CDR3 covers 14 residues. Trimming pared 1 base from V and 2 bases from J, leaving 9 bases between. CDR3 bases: TGTGCCAGCTCACCACGGAGCAGAACCTACGAGCAGTACTTC. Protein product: CASSPRSRTYEQYF.

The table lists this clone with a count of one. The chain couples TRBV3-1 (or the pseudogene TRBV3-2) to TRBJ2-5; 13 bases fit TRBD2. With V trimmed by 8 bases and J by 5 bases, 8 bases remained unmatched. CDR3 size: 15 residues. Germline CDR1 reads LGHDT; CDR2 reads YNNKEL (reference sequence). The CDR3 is CASGLAGALGETQYF. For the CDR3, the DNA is TGTGCCAGCGGACTAGCGGGGGCCTTAGGGGAGACCCAGTACTTC.

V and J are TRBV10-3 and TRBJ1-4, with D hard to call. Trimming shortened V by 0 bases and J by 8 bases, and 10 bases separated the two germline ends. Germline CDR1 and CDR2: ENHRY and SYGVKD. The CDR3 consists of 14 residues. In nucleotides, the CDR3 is TGTGCCATCAGTGAGTCGGCGGGGTGGGAAAAACTGTTTTTT. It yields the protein CAISESAGWEKLFF.

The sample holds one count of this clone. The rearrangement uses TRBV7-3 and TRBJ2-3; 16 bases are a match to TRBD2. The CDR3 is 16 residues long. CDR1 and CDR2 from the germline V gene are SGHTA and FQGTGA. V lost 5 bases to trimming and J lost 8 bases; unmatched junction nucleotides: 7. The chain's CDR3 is CASSLGLAGGPGTQYF. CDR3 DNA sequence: TGTGCCAGCAGCCTGGGACTAGCGGGGGGGCCGGGTACGCAGTATTTT.

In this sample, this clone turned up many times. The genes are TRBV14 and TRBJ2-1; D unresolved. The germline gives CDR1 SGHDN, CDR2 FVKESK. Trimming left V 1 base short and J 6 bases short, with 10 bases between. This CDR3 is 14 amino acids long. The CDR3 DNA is TGTGCCAGCAGCCAAGTTGGCAGTTTCAATGAGCAGTTCTTC. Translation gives CASSQVGSFNEQFF.

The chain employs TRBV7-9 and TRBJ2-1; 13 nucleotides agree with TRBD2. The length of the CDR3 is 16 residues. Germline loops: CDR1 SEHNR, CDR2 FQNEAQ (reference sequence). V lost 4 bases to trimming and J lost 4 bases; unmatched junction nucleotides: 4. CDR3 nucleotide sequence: TGTGCCAGCAGCTCACCGGGACTAGCGGGATACAATGAGCAGTTCTTC. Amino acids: CASSSPGLAGYNEQFF.

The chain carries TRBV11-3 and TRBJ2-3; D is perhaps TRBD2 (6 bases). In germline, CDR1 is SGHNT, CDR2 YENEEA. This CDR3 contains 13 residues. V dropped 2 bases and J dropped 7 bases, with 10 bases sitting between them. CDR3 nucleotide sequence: TGTGCCAGCAGCTTAACGGGGAGGCATACGCAGTATTTT. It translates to CASSLTGRHTQYF.

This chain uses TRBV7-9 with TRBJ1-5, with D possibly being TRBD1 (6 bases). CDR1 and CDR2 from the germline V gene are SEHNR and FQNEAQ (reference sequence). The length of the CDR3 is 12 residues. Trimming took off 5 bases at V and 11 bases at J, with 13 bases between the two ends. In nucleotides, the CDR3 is TGTGCCAGCAGCCCGGACAGTTCATCCCAGCATTTT. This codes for CASSPDSSSQHF. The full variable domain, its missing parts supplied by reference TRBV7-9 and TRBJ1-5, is DTGVSQNPRHKITKRGQNVTFRCDPISEHNRLYWYRQTLGQGPEFLTYFQNEAQLEKSRLLSDRFSAERPKGSFSTLEIQRTEQGDSAMYLCASSPDSSSQHFGDGTRLSIL.

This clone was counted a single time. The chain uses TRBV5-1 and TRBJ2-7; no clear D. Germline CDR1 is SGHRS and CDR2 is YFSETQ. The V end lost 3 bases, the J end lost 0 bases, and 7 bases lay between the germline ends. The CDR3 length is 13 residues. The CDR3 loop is CASSSLSSYEQYF. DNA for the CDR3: TGCGCCAGCAGCTCTCTTAGCTCCTACGAGCAGTACTTC.

Here the CDR3 DNA reads TGTGCCAGCAGCTCTTTGCGGGGGCAAGAGACCCAGTACTTC. As protein: CASSSLRGQETQYF. The chain is built from TRBV3-1 (or the pseudogene TRBV3-2) and TRBJ2-5, with 7 nucleotides matching TRBD2. This CDR3 has 14 residues. Trimming cost V 5 bases and J 2 bases; bases outside gene matches: 5. The germline gives CDR1 LGHDT, CDR2 YNNKEL (reference sequence).